A single sample gave rise to the 23 T cell receptor beta chains below, sequenced in a study of blood T cell repertoires in COVID-19. TCRdb's table, derived via immunoSEQ multiplex PCR, lists solely in-frame clones and lacks some. The table has about 190,000 clones, 84% seen once; the top ten hold about a fifth. Material for sequencing was peripheral blood. These receptors were taken from a human donor in a cohort sampled during active COVID-19.

V gene TRBV6-2 or TRBV6-3 combines with J gene TRBJ1-1; the D gene is possibly TRBD1 (5 bases). CDR1 and CDR2 from the germline V gene are MNHEY and SVGEGT. This CDR3 comprises 12 residues. V shed 4 bases and J shed 8 bases, with 11 bases lying between them. The CDR3 loop is CASSSWTTEAFF. For the CDR3, the DNA is TGTGCCAGCAGTTCATGGACAACCGAAGCTTTCTTT.

The V call is TRBV3-1 (or the pseudogene TRBV3-2), the J call TRBJ2-3, with 7 bases that match TRBD1. Germline lookup yields CDR1 LGHDT and CDR2 YNNKEL (reference sequence). V lost 1 base and J lost 5; bases outside the gene matches: 12. The CDR3 loop spans 17 amino acids. CDR3: CASSQAHGTDEGDTQYF. The CDR3 nucleotides read TGTGCCAGCAGCCAAGCCCACGGGACAGACGAGGGAGATACGCAGTATTTT.

V gene TRBV3-1 (or the pseudogene TRBV3-2) combines with J gene TRBJ2-5; weak D call: TRBD2 (5 bases). Germline loops: CDR1 LGHDT, CDR2 YNNKEL (reference sequence). The CDR3 runs to 14 residues. Trimming took off 0 bases at V and 5 bases at J, with 10 bases between the two ends. The CDR3: CASSQDRGLETQYF. The CDR3 DNA sequence: TGTGCCAGCAGCCAAGATCGGGGTCTGGAGACCCAGTACTTC.

The genes are TRBV19 and TRBJ2-1, with 11 bases identical to TRBD2. Trimming removed 1 base from V and 10 bases from J; junction bases left unmatched: 3. The V gene's germline CDR1 is LNHDA and CDR2 SQIVND (reference sequence). This CDR3 spans 14 amino acids. CDR3 sequence reads: CASSIGLAGGEQFF. The DNA of the CDR3 is TGTGCCAGTAGTATAGGGCTAGCGGGAGGCGAGCAGTTCTTC.

This clone came up a few times. The gene calls are TRBV4-1 and TRBJ2-1, with D perhaps TRBD2 (6 bases). The CDR3 is 15 residues long. Trimming stripped 2 bases from V and 6 bases from J, with 14 bases between. Germline CDR1 and CDR2: MGHRA and YSYEKL. As DNA, the CDR3 is TGCGCCAGCAGCCAAAGTCGGGGGAATGGCAATGAGCAGTTCTTC. Protein product: CASSQSRGNGNEQFF.

This chain connects TRBV3-1 (or the pseudogene TRBV3-2) to TRBJ1-2, with 9 bases matching TRBD1. Losses at the gene ends were 1 base for V and 8 bases for J; bases not matched to a gene: 11. This CDR3 comprises 16 residues. The germline V gene has CDR1 LGHDT and CDR2 YNNKEL (reference sequence). CDR3 in amino acids: CASSQGGIRDRAGYTF. The CDR3 bases are TGTGCCAGCAGCCAAGGGGGGATTCGGGACAGGGCGGGCTACACCTTC.

For the CDR3, the DNA is TGTGCCAGCAGAGACAGTAATAACTATGGCTACACCTTC. Its protein product is CASRDSNNYGYTF. This chain joins TRBV6-5 and TRBJ1-2, with TRBD1 as a possible D gene (5 bases). The CDR3 is 13 amino acids. CDR1 is MNHEY, CDR2 SVGAGI, per germline. Trimming took 6 bases from V and 1 from J, leaving 9 bases between them.

The chain couples TRBV27 to TRBJ2-7, with a possible D match to TRBD2 (6 bases). Germline loops: CDR1 MNHEY, CDR2 SMNVEV (reference sequence). This CDR3 is built from 14 residues. Trimming stripped 6 bases from V and 5 bases from J, with 17 bases between. CDR3 DNA sequence: TGTGCCAGCAGATCGCCGCGGGGCAGGGACGAGCAGTACTTC. Translation: CASRSPRGRDEQYF.

The chain links TRBV19 to TRBJ1-1; 7 nucleotides agree with TRBD1. The CDR3 is 19 amino acids. The V segment lost 2 bases and the J segment 3 bases; nucleotides outside the gene matches: 18. CDR1 is LNHDA, CDR2 SQIVND, per germline (reference sequence). The CDR3 nucleotides are TGTGCCAGTAGTATAAGGGGGCCGACAGGGCCGCTACCGGACACTGAAGCTTTCTTT. Translation gives CASSIRGPTGPLPDTEAFF.

The chain carries TRBV15 and TRBJ2-7; weak D call: TRBD2 (5 bases). CDR1 is LNHNV and CDR2 is YYDKDF in the germline V gene (reference sequence). Trimming pared 3 bases from V and 2 bases from J, leaving 8 bases between. The CDR3 has 13 residues. The CDR3 here is CATSRDGTYEQYV. CDR3 bases: TGTGCCACCAGCAGGGACGGGACCTACGAGCAGTACGTC.

The gene calls are TRBV6-5 and TRBJ1-2; 9 bases are shared with TRBD1. The V gene's germline CDR1 is MNHEY and CDR2 SVGAGI. The CDR3 covers 14 residues. V dropped 5 bases and J dropped 4; count of bases not matched to a gene: 5. The CDR3 loop is CASSRTGDVYGYTF. The DNA of the CDR3 is TGTGCCAGCAGTCGGACAGGGGATGTCTATGGCTACACCTTC.

V gene TRBV2 combines with J gene TRBJ1-5; TRBD1 agrees at 8 bases. V lost 6 bases, J lost 5 bases, and 9 bases stayed unmatched. The CDR3 totals 15 residues. Looked up from germline, CDR1 is SNHLY and CDR2 is FYNNEI. Written as DNA, the CDR3 is TGTGCCAGCAGACCCCGGACAGGGCCCGATCAGCCCCAGCATTTT. Amino acid sequence: CASRPRTGPDQPQHF.

The chain recombines TRBV4-1 with TRBJ1-3; a possible D gene is TRBD1 (5 bases). Germline loops: CDR1 MGHRA, CDR2 YSYEKL. CDR3 size: 19 residues. Trimming pared 0 bases from V and 0 bases from J, leaving 18 bases between. The CDR3 DNA reads as TGCGCCAGCAGCCAAGATCAGGGTGGGATGGGGATCTCTGGAAACACCATATATTTT. It codes for CASSQDQGGMGISGNTIYF.

Here the CDR3 DNA reads TGTGCCAGCAGCAGCGGACTAGCGGGAGGTCATGAGCAGTTCTTC. Encoded protein: CASSSGLAGGHEQFF. The V gene is TRBV3-1 (or the pseudogene TRBV3-2), the J gene TRBJ2-1; 14 bases are shared with TRBD2. The CDR3 extends over 15 amino acids. Germline trimming cut 5 bases from V and 8 bases from J; bases unmatched to any gene: 5. CDR1 and CDR2 (germline): LGHDT, YNNKEL (reference sequence).

V gene TRBV20-1 combines with J gene TRBJ2-7; the D gene is possibly TRBD2 (6 bases). Trimming removed 3 bases at V and 11 bases at J, with 14 bases between. The CDR3 length is 11 residues. CDR1 DFQATT and CDR2 SNEGSKA come from the germline V gene (reference sequence). The CDR3 loop is CSASDSPSEYF. In DNA, the CDR3 is TGCAGTGCTAGTGATAGCCCTAGCGAGTACTTC.

The V call is TRBV30, the J call TRBJ1-5; the match to TRBD1 covers 7 bases. J was trimmed by 3 bases and V by 2 bases; bases with no gene match: 19. This CDR3 region has 19 residues. Germline V lookup: CDR1 GTSNPN, CDR2 SVGIG (reference sequence). The CDR3, as DNA: TGTGCCTGGAGTAAAACAGGGGCGGGAAGTCTTGGGCTCAATCAGCCCCAGCATTTT. Translating it yields CAWSKTGAGSLGLNQPQHF.

The chain links TRBV5-1 to TRBJ2-3; the D gene is possibly TRBD1 (6 bases). Trimming took 0 bases from V and 2 from J, leaving 10 bases between them. The CDR3 extends over 15 amino acids. Germline CDR1 and CDR2: SGHRS and YFSETQ. Here the CDR3 DNA reads TGCGCCAGCAGCTTGGGGACAGTGGACACAGATACGCAGTATTTT. Translation gives CASSLGTVDTDTQYF. The variable domain in full, completed from reference TRBV5-1 and TRBJ2-3, reads KAGVTQTPRYLIKTRGQQVTLSCSPISGHRSVSWYQQTPGQGLQFLFEYFSETQRNKGNFPGRFSGRQFSNSRSEMNVSTLELGDSALYLCASSLGTVDTDTQYFGPGTRLTVL.

V and J are TRBV19 and TRBJ1-6; D gene unclear. CDR1 and CDR2 (germline): LNHDA, SQIVND (reference sequence). The V gene lost 5 bases and the J gene lost 7 bases, with 12 bases spanning the gap. CDR3 length equals 14 residues. The CDR3 reads CASSPFYSNSPLHF. The CDR3 DNA reads as TGTGCCAGTAGTCCGTTCTACTCCAATTCACCCCTCCACTTT.

The chain joins TRBV2 to TRBJ2-4, with 9 bases identical to TRBD1. In germline, CDR1 is SNHLY, CDR2 FYNNEI. The CDR3 is made up of 14 amino acids. The V gene end was trimmed by 3 bases and the J gene end by 6 bases; junction bases not matched to a gene: 3. The DNA for the CDR3 is TGTGCCAGCAGTGATGGGACAGGGCGAAACATTCAGTACTTC. This sequence encodes CASSDGTGRNIQYF.

The V gene is TRBV5-1, the J gene TRBJ1-2; TRBD1 matches at 8 bases. Per the germline V gene, CDR1 is SGHRS and CDR2 is YFSETQ. Trimming took 2 bases from V and 8 from J; bases not matched to a gene: 11. This CDR3 is built from 15 residues. The CDR3: CASSLNSGGASGYTF. In DNA, the CDR3 is TGCGCCAGCAGCTTAAATTCAGGGGGCGCATCCGGCTACACCTTC.

This clone was counted a single time. The chain combines TRBV5-8 with TRBJ1-3; 7 nucleotides match TRBD1. V shed 5 bases, J shed 0 bases, and the junction held 2 bases outside the gene matches. Germline V gene lookup returns CDR1 SGHTS and CDR2 YDEGEE. This CDR3 is built from 14 residues. The DNA for the CDR3 is TGTGCCAGCAGGGACAGGATCTCTGGAAACACCATATATTTT. This encodes CASRDRISGNTIYF.

The table lists this clone with many counts. The V call is TRBV7-8, the J call TRBJ1-6; D is perhaps TRBD1 (6 bases). The CDR3 sequence is 14 residues long. Germline CDR1 and CDR2: SGHVS and FQNEAQ. The V end lost 6 bases, the J end lost 5 bases, and 11 bases lay between the germline ends. The CDR3 DNA is TGTGCCAGCAGAGCCACAGGGAATAATTCACCCCTCCACTTT. Its protein is CASRATGNNSPLHF.

The genes are TRBV5-4 and TRBJ2-1, with 7 bases that match TRBD2. CDR3 length: 12 amino acids. Germline V gene lookup returns CDR1 SGHNT and CDR2 YYREEE (reference sequence). Losses at the gene ends were 2 bases for V and 12 bases for J; bases not matched to a gene: 5. The CDR3 loop is CASSFISGGQFF. Here the CDR3 DNA reads TGTGCCAGCAGCTTTATTTCGGGAGGGCAGTTCTTC.